This T cell receptor beta chain was captured by sequencing in a study of metastatic and nonmetastatic thyroid tumors. The wider study: Samples came from malignant and benign thyroid patients, and repertoires were compared across blood and tumor or nodule tissue.

The CDR3 is made up of 15 amino acids. V lost 6 bases, J lost 1 base, and 13 bases lay in between. Study findings and constraints: Significantly greater TCR beta diversity was reportedly found in malignant thyroid tumors than in benign nodules (in blood and tumor).

Concerning this clone: Its antigen is unidentified.

Patients were all untreated before their thyroid surgery. Study processing details: Clinicopathological groups of papillary thyroid cancer showed CDR3 differences that were used to build a distant-metastasis classifier. TCRdb reanalyzed the PCR reads via MiXCR. The authors' filters were not applied to this entry. Of about 11,000 clones listed, about 38% are singletons. The chain uses TRBV12-3 or TRBV12-4 and TRBJ2-1, with D perhaps assigned TRBD1 or TRBD2 (6 bases each). The sequenced material came from tumor tissue. The source of this sequence is a female donor with papillary thyroid cancer or a benign thyroid nodule (not recorded which). Some clones in this sample may be carry-over from other donors' samples. The CDR3 coding sequence is TGTGCCAGCAGGGTGGCGGGACATTCCTACAATGAGCAGTTCTTC. This encodes CASRVAGHSYNEQFF.